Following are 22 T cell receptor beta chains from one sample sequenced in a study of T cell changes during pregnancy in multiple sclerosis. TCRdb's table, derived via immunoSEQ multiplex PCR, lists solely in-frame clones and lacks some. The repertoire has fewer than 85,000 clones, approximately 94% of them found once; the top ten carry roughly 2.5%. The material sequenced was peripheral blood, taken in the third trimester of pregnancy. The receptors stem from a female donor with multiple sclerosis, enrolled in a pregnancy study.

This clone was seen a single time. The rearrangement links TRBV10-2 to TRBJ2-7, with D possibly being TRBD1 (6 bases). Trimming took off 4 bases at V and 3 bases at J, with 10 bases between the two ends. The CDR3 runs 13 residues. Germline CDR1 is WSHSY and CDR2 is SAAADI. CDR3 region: CASSGDTYYEQYF. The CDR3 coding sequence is TGCGCCAGCAGTGGGGACACATACTACGAGCAGTACTTC.

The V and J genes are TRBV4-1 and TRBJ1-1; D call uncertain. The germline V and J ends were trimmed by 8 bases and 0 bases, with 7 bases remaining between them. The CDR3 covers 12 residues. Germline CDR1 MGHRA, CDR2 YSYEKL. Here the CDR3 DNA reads TGCGCCAGCGGCAACGTGAACACTGAAGCTTTCTTT. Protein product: CASGNVNTEAFF.

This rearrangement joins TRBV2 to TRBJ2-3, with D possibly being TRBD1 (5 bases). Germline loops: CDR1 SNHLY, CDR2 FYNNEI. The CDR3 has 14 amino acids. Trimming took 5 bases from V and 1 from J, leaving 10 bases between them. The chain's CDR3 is CASSRQIRTDTQYF. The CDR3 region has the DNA TGTGCCAGCAGTCGACAGATTCGCACAGATACGCAGTATTTT.

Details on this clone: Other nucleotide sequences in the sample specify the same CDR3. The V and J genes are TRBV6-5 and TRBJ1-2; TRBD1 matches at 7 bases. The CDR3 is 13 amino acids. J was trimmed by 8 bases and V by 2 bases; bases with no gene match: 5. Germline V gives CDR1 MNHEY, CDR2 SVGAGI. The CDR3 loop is CASSYRQGGGYTF. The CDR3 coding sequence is TGTGCCAGCAGTTACCGACAGGGTGGAGGCTACACCTTC.

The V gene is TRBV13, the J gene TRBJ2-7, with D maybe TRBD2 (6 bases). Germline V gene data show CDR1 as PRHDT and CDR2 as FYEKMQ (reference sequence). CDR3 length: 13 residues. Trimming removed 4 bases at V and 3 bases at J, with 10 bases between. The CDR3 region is CASSSGLYYEQYF. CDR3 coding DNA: TGTGCCAGCAGCTCGGGACTGTACTACGAGCAGTACTTC.

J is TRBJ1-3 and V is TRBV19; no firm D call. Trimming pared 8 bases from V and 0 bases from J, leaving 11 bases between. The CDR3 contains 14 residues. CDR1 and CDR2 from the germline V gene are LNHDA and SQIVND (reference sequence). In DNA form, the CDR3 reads TGTGCCAGTTTGGCCCATATCTCTGGAAACACCATATATTTT. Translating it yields CASLAHISGNTIYF.

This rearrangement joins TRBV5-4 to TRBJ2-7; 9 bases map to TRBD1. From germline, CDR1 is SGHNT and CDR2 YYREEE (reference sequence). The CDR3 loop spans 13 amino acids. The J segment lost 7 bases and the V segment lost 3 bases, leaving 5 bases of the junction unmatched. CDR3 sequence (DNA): TGTGCCAGCAGCTCGGACAGGGGTGGAGAGCAGTACTTC. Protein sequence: CASSSDRGGEQYF.

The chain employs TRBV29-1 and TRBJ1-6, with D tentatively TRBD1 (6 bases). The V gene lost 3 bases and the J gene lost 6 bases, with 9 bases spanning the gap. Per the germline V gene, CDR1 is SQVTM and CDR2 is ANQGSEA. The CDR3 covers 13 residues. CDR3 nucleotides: TGCAGCGTTGAGGACAGCTCTAATTCACCCCTCCACTTT. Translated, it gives CSVEDSSNSPLHF.

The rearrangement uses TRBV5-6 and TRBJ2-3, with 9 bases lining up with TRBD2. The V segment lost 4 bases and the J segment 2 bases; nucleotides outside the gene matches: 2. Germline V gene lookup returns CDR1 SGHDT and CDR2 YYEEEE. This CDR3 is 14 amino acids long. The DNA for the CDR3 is TGTGCCAGCAGCAGCGGGGGGCACACAGATACGCAGTATTTT. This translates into CASSSGGHTDTQYF.

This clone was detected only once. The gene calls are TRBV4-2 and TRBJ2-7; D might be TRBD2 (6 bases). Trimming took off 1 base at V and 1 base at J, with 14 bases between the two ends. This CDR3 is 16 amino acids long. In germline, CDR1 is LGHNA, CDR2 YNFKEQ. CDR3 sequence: CASSQGLGGNSYEQYF. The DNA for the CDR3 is TGTGCCAGCAGCCAAGGGTTGGGGGGAAATTCCTACGAGCAGTACTTC.

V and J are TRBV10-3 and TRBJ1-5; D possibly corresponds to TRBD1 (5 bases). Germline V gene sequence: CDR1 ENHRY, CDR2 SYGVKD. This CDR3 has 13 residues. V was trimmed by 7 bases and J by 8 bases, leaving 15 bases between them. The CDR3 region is CAIKRGIGEPQHF. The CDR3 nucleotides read TGTGCCATCAAAAGGGGCATAGGGGAGCCCCAGCATTTT.

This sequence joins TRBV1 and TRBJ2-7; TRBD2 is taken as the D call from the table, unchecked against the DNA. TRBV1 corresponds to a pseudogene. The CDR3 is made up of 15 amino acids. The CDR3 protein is CTSSQPETSFYEQYF. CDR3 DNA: TGCACCAGCAGCCAGCCCGAGACTAGCTTCTACGAGCAGTACTTC.

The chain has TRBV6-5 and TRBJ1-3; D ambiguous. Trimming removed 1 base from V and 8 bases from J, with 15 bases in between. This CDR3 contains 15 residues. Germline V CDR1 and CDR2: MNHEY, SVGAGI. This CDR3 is CASSYYSTIRDTIYF. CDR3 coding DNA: TGTGCCAGCAGTTACTACTCGACTATTAGGGACACCATATATTTT.

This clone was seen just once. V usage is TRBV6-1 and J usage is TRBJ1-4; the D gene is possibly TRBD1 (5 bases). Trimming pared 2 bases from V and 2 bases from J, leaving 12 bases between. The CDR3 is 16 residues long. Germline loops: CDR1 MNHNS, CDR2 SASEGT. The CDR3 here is CASSETDRGTNEKLFF. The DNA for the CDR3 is TGTGCCAGCAGTGAAACGGATAGGGGCACTAATGAAAAACTGTTTTTT.

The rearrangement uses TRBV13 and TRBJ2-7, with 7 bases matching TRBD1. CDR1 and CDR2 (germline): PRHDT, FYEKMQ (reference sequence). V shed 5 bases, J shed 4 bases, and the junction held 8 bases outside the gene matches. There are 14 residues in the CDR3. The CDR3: CASSPPQGDYEQYF. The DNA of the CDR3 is TGTGCCAGCAGCCCCCCTCAGGGGGATTACGAGCAGTACTTC. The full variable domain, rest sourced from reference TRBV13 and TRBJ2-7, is AAGVIQSPRHLIKEKRETATLKCYPIPRHDTVYWYQQGPGQDPQFLISFYEKMQSDKGSIPDRFSAQQFSDYHSELNMSSLELGDSALYFCASSPPQGDYEQYFGPGTRLTVT.

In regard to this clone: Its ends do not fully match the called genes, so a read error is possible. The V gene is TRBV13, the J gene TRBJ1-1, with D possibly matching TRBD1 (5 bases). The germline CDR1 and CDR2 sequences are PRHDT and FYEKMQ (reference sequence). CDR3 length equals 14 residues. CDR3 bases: TGTGCCAGCAGCATAGGGGCCTCACGCACTGAAGCTTTCTTT. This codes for CASSIGASRTEAFF.

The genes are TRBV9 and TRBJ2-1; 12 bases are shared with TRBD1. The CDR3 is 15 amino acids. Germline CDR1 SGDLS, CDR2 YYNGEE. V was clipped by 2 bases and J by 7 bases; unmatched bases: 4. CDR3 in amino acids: CASSVGQGAFNEQFF. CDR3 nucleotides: TGTGCCAGCAGCGTGGGACAGGGGGCATTTAATGAGCAGTTCTTC.

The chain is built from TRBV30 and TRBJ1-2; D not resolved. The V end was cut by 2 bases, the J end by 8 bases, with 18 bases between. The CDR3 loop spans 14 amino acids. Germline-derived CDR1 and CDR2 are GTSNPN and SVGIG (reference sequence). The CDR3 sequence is CAWSFMVSREGYTF. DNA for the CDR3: TGTGCCTGGAGTTTTATGGTGTCCCGGGAAGGCTACACCTTC.

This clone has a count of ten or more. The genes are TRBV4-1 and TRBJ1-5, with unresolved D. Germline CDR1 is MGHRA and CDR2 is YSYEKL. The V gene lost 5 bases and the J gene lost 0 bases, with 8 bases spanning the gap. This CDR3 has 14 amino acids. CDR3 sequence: CASSTEDSNQPQHF. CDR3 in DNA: TGCGCCAGCAGCACTGAGGATAGCAATCAGCCCCAGCATTTT.

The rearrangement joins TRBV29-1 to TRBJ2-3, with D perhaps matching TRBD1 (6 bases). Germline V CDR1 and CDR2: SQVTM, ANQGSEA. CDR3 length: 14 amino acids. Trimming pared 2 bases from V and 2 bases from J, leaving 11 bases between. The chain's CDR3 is CSVERTVPTDTQYF. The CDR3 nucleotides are TGCAGCGTTGAAAGGACAGTCCCCACAGATACGCAGTATTTT.

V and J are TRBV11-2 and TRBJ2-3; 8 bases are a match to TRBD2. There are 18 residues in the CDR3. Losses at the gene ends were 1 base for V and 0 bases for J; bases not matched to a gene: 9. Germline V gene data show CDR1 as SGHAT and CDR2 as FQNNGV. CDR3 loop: CASSLATTSGGSTDTQYF. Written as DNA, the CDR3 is TGTGCCAGCAGCTTAGCTACCACCAGCGGGGGAAGCACAGATACGCAGTATTTT.

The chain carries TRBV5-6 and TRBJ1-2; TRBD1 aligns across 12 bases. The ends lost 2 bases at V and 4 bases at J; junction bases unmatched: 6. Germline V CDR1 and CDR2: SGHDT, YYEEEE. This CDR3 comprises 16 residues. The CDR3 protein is CASSLNLGQGAYGYTF. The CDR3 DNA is TGTGCCAGCAGCTTAAACCTGGGACAGGGGGCCTATGGCTACACCTTC.